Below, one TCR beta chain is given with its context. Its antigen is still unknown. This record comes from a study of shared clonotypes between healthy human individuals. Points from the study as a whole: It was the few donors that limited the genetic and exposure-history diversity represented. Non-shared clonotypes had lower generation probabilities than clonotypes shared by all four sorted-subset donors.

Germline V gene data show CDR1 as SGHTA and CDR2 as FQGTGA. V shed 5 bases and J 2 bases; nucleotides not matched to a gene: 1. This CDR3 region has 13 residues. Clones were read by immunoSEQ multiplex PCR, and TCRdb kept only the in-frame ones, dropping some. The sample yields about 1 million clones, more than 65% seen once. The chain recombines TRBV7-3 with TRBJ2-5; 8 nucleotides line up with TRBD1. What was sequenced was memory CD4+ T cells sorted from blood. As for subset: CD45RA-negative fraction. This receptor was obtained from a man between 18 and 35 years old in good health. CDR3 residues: CASSRTGQETQYF. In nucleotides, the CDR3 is TGTGCCAGCAGCCGGACAGGGCAAGAGACCCAGTACTTC.